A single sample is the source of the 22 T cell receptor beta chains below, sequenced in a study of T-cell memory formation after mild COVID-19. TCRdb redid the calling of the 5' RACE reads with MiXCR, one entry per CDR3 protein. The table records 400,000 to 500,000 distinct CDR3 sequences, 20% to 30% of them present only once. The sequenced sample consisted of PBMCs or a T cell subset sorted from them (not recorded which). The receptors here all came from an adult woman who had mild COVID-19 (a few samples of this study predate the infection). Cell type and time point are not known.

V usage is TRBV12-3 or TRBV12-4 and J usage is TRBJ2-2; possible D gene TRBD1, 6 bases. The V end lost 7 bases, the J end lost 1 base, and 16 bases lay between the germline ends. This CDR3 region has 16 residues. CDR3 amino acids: CASTGSGEGNTGELFF. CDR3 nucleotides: TGTGCCAGCACGGGATCAGGGGAAGGGAACACCGGGGAGCTGTTTTTT.

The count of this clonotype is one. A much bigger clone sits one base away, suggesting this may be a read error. The CDR3 protein is CSSSRGAPTEAFF. The CDR3 DNA sequence: TGTTCCAGCAGCCGGGGGGCGCCGACTGAAGCTTTCTTT. This sequence joins TRBV7-2 and TRBJ1-1; a possible D gene is TRBD1 (6 bases). Germline V CDR1 and CDR2: SGHTA, FQGNSA. The CDR3 extends over 13 amino acids.

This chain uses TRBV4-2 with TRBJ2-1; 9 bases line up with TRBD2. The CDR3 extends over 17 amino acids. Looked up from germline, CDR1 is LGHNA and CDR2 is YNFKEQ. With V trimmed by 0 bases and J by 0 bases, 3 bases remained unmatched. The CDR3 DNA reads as TGTGCCAGCAGCCAAGAGCATAGCGGGAGCTCCTACAATGAGCAGTTCTTC. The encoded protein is CASSQEHSGSSYNEQFF.

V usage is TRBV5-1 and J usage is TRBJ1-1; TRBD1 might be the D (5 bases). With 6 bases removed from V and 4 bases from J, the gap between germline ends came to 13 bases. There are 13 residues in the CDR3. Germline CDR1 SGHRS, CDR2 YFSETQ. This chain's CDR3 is CASNDGAGTEAFF. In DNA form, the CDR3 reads TGCGCCAGCAATGATGGGGCGGGCACTGAAGCTTTCTTT.

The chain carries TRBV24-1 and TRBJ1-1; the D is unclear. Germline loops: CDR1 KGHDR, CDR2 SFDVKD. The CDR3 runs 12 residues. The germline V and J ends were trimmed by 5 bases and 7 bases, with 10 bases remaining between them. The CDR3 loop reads CATSAGWGEAFF. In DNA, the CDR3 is TGTGCCACCAGTGCCGGCTGGGGTGAAGCTTTCTTT.

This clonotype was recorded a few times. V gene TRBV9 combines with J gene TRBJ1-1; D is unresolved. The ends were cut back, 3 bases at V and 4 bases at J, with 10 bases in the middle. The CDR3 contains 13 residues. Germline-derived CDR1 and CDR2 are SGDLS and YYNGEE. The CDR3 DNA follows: TGTGCCAGCAGCGAGCGGACGGGCACTGAAGCTTTCTTT. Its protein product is CASSERTGTEAFF.

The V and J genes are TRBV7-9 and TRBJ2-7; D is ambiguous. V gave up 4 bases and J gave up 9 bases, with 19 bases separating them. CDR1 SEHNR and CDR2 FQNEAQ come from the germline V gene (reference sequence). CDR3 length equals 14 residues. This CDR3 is CASSSPSVLGGQYF. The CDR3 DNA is TGTGCCAGCAGCTCTCCCAGCGTGCTAGGTGGGCAGTACTTC. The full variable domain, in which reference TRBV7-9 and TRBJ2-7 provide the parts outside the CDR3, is DTGVSQNPRHKITKRGQNVTFRCDPISEHNRLYWYRQTLGQGPEFLTYFQNEAQLEKSRLLSDRFSAERPKGSFSTLEIQRTEQGDSAMYLCASSSPSVLGGQYFGPGTRLTVT.

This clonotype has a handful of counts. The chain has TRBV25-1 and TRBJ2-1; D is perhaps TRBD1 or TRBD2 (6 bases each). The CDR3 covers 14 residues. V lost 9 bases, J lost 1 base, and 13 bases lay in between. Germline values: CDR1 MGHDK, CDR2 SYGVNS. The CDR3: CASREGGSYNEQFF. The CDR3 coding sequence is TGTGCCAGTAGAGAGGGGGGTTCCTACAATGAGCAGTTCTTC.

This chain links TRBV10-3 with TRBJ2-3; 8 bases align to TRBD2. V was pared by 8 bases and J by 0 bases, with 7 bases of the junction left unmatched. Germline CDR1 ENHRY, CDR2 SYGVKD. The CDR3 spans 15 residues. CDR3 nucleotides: TGTGCCATCGCTCGGGGGGGGTCTAGCACAGATACGCAGTATTTT. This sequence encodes CAIARGGSSTDTQYF.

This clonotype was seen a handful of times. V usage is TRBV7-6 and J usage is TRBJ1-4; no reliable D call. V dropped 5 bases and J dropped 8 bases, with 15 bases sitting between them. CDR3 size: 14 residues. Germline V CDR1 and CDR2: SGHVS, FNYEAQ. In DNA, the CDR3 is TGTGCCAGCAGCCCACGGACCTTCGGGGAAAAACTGTTTTTT. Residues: CASSPRTFGEKLFF.

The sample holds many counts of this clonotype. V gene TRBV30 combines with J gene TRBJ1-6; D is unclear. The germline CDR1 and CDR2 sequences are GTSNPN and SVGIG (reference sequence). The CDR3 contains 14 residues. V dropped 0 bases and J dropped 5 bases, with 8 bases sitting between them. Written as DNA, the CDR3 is TGTGCCTGGAGTGTACTAACGGATAATTCACCCCTCCACTTT. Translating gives CAWSVLTDNSPLHF.

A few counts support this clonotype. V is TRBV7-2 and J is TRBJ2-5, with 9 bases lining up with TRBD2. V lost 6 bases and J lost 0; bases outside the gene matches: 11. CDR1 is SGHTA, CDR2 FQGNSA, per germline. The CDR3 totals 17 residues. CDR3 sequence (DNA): TGTGCCAGCAGATCTCGACTAGCGGATTCGTACCAAGAGACCCAGTACTTC. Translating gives CASRSRLADSYQETQYF.

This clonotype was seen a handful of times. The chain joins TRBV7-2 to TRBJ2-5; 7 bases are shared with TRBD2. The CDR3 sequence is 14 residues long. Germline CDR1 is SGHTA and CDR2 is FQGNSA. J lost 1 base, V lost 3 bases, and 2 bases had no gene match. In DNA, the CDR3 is TGTGCCAGCAGCTTGCTAGCGGTCCAAGAGACCCAGTACTTC. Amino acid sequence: CASSLLAVQETQYF.

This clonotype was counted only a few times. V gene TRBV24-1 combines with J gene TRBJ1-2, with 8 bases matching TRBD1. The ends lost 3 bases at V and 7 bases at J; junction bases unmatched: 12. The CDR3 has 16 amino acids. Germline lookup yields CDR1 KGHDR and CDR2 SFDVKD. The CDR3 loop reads CATSDGGQGAYGGYTF. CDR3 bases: TGTGCCACCAGTGATGGCGGGCAGGGGGCTTACGGTGGCTACACCTTC.

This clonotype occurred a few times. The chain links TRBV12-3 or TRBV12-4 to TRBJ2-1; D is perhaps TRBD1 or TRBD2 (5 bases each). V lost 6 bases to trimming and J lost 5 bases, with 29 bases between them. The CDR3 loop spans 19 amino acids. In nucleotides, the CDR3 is TGTGCCAGCAGCTCCCACGGCTTAATATTGGGGGATCTGGACAATGAGCAGTTCTTC. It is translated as CASSSHGLILGDLDNEQFF.

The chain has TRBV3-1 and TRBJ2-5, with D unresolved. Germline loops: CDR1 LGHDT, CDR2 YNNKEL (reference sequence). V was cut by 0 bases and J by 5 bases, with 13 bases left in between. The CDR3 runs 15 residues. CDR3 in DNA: TGTGCCAGCAGCCAAGATCCACGGACGGCTGAGACCCAGTACTTC. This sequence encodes CASSQDPRTAETQYF.

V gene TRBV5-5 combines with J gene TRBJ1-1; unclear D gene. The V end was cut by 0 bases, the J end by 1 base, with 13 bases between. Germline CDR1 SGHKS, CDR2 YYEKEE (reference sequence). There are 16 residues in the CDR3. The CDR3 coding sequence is TGTGCCAGCAGCTTGGCCGGTGGGCAGCAGAACACTGAAGCTTTCTTT. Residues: CASSLAGGQQNTEAFF.

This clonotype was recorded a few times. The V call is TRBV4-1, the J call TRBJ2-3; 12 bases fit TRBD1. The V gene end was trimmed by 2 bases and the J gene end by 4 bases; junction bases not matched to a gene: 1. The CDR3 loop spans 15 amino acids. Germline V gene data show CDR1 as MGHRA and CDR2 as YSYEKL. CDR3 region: CASSQRDRGPDTQYF. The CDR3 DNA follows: TGCGCCAGCAGCCAAAGGGACAGGGGGCCAGATACGCAGTATTTT.

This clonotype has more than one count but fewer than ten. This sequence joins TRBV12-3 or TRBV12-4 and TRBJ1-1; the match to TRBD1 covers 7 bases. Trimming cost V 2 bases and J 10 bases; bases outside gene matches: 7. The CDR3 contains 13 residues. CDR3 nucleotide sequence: TGTGCCAGCAGTTTAAGGGACAGCCCGGCAGCTTTCTTT. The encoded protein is CASSLRDSPAAFF.

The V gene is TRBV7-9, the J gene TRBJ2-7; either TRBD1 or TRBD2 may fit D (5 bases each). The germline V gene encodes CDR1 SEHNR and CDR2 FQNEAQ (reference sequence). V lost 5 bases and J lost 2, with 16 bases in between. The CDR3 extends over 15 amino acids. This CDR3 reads CASSPTASRAYEQYF. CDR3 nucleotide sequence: TGTGCCAGCAGCCCCACGGCTAGCAGGGCCTACGAGCAGTACTTC. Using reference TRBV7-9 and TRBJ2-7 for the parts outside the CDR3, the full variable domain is DTGVSQNPRHKITKRGQNVTFRCDPISEHNRLYWYRQTLGQGPEFLTYFQNEAQLEKSRLLSDRFSAERPKGSFSTLEIQRTEQGDSAMYLCASSPTASRAYEQYFGPGTRLTVT.

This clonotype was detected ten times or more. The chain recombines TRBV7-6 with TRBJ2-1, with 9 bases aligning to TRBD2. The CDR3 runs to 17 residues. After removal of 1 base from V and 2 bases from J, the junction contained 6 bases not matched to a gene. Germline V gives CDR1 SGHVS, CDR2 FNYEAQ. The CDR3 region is CASSLDGSGGTYNEQFF. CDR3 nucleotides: TGTGCCAGCAGCTTAGACGGTAGCGGGGGAACCTACAATGAGCAGTTCTTC.

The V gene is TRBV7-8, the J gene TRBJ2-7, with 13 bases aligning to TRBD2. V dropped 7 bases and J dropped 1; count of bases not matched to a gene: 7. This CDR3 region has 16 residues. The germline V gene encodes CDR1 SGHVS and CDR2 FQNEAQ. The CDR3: CASTLGTSGISYEQYF. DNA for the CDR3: TGTGCCAGCACCCTGGGGACTAGCGGGATTTCCTACGAGCAGTACTTC.